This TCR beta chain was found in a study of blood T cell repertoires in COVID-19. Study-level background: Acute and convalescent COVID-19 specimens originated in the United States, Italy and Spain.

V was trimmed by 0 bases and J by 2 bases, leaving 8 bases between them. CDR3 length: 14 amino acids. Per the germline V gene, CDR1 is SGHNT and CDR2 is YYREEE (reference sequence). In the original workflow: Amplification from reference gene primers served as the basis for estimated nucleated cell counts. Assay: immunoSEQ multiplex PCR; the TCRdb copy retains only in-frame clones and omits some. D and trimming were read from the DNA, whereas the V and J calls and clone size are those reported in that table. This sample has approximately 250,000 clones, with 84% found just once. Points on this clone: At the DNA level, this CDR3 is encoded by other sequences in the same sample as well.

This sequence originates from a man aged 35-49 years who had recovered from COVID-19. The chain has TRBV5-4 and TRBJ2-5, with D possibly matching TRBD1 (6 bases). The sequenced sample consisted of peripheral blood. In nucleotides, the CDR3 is TGTGCCAGCAGCTTGGCGGGACAACAAGAGACCCAGTACTTC. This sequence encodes CASSLAGQQETQYF.